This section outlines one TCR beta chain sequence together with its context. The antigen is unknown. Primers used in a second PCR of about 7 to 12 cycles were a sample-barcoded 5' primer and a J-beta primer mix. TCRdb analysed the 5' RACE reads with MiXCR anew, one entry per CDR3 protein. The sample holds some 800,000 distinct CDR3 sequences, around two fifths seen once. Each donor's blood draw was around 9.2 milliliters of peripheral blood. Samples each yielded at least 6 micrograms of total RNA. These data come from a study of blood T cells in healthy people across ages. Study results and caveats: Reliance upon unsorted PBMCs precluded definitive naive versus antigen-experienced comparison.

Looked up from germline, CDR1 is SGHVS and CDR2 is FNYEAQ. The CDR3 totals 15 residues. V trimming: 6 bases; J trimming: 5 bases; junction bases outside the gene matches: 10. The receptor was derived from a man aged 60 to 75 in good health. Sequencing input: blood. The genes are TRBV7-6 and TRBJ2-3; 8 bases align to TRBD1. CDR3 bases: TGTGCCAGCAGGGCCACGACAGGGGATGGAGATACGCAGTATTTT. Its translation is CASRATTGDGDTQYF.